This TCR beta chain derives from a study of graft-versus-host responses after intestinal transplantation. Study as a whole: All recipients were given anti-thymocyte globulin induction, and tacrolimus and steroids were then administered for 3 to 4 years.

Libraries were prepared by immunoSEQ multiplex PCR; TCRdb keeps only in-frame clonotypes and omits some of them. This table holds approximately 22,000 clones, approximately 46% found once. The sample holds a few counts of this clone. With roughly 200,000 irradiated, violet-dye-labeled stimulator cells, roughly 200,000 CFSE-labeled responder cells were plated. Whole-study results and caveats: GvH clones occurred in recipient marrow; some first appeared in ileum or blood. GvH clone levels peaked in circulation, and this peak was associated with early post-transplant HvG declines.

CDR3 size: 16 residues. V gave up 3 bases and J gave up 0 bases, with 13 bases separating them. CDR1 SGDLS and CDR2 YYNGEE come from the germline V gene. This sequence was found in a human patient who received an intestinal transplant. V usage is TRBV9 and J usage is TRBJ1-3; a possible D gene is TRBD1 (6 bases). Source: alloreactive CD4+ T cells from a mixed lymphocyte reaction culture, taken before intestinal transplant. As for subset: CFSE-low proliferating T cells sorted from roughly six-day pre-transplant mixed lymphocyte reaction (GvH or HvG direction). CDR3: CASSAGTSSSGNTIYF. The CDR3 region has the DNA TGTGCCAGCAGCGCCGGGACATCAAGCTCTGGAAACACCATATATTTT.